The 3 T cell receptor beta chains below all came from one sample that was sequenced in a study of memory B cells and T cells in multiple sclerosis. The repertoire was sequenced with immunoSEQ multiplex PCR; TCRdb's copy has only in-frame clones and lacks some. Of about 32,000 clones listed, roughly 88% are singletons. These TCRs' antigens remain unknown. CFSE-dim autoproliferating and CFSE-high non-proliferating T cells from unstimulated culture were sequenced separately. About 50 million CFSE-labeled PBMCs were cultured less than nine days unstimulated, then replicate wells were pooled. Sequences were obtained from PBMCs from blood kept in culture. These receptors all stem from a human donor with multiple sclerosis.

This clone has a single count. V and J are TRBV2 and TRBJ2-7; TRBD1 matches 7 bases. Germline V gene sequence: CDR1 SNHLY, CDR2 FYNNEI. The CDR3 runs 14 residues. Germline trimming cut 6 bases from V and 3 bases from J; bases unmatched to any gene: 8. CDR3 nucleotide sequence: TGTGCCAGCAGCACCGACAGGGAACTCTACGAGCAGTACTTC. Its translation is CASSTDRELYEQYF.

This clone was detected a few times. CDR3 in amino acids: CASAMGPGDYGYTF. For the CDR3, the DNA is TGTGCCAGCGCAATGGGCCCCGGGGACTATGGCTACACCTTC. This chain uses TRBV28 with TRBJ1-2; D unresolved. The germline V and J ends were trimmed by 8 bases and 3 bases, with 16 bases remaining between them. Germline V gene data show CDR1 as MDHEN and CDR2 as SYDVKM. There are 14 residues in the CDR3.

The CDR3 loop reads CASSLGQMNTEAFF. For the CDR3, the DNA is TGTGCCAGCAGCTTAGGACAGATGAACACTGAAGCTTTCTTT. The chain combines TRBV7-9 with TRBJ1-1; D is perhaps TRBD1 (5 bases). V was cut by 1 base and J by 0 bases, with 6 bases left in between. The germline gives CDR1 SEHNR, CDR2 FQNEAQ (reference sequence). The length of the CDR3 is 14 residues.